This TCR beta chain was observed in a study of molecular identifiers for immune sequencing clone quantification. Study-level results: For effector cells, clones above 20 RNA copies held over 97% of molecules; for naive cells, under 1%.

From germline, CDR1 is SGHAT and CDR2 FQNNGV. The V end lost 2 bases, the J end lost 7 bases, and 8 bases lay between the germline ends. This CDR3 is built from 12 residues. Naive CD8 library inputs spanned about 19,000 to 1,000,000 sorted cells and 10%, 30% or 50% RNA. This clonotype was seen a few times. Its specificity is unknown. The authors built bulk TCR libraries by previously described methods with listed TCR primers. TCRdb called the PCR reads again in MiXCR, with one record for every CDR3 protein. The table has 490,000 or so distinct CDR3 sequences, about a fifth seen once. This sequence originates from a human donor in good health. Some libraries in this study had Jurkat cell RNA spiked in. The chain has TRBV11-2 and TRBJ1-2, with a possible D match to TRBD1 (6 bases). Sequenced input: naive CD8+ T cells from blood, with Jurkat cell RNA spiked in. Subset meaning: FACS-sorted CD8+CD4-CCR7+CD45RA+ naive T cells. In nucleotides, the CDR3 is TGTGCCAGCAGCTTACTGGGGGCTGGCTACACCTTC. This encodes CASSLLGAGYTF.